Shown below are 30 T cell receptor beta chains from a single sample sequenced in a study of CD8 T cells in Susac syndrome (dated by TCRdb to about 2019). The receptor library was made with the immunoSEQ multiplex PCR assay. RNA was extracted using the RNeasy kit, and roughly 0.45 to 1 ug of the RNA was reverse transcribed with random hexamers. TCRdb handled the public reads itself, with Q25 trimming in fastp and clone calling in MiXCR, and kept productive beta chains. One record per CDR3 amino acid sequence lists the most common genes and DNA. The sample data list about 190,000 distinct CDR3 sequences, and approximately 95% of these were observed just once. The leading ten clones occupy about 0.15% of the sample. Sequencing input: CD8+ T cells from PBMCs. These receptors were collected from a human donor with Susac syndrome.

This clonotype was found once. The rearrangement uses TRBV6-5 and TRBJ2-7; D may correspond to TRBD1 or TRBD2 (5 bases each). The CDR3 is made up of 15 amino acids. The germline V gene has CDR1 MNHEY and CDR2 SVGAGI. Trimming shortened V by 0 bases and J by 3 bases, and 12 bases separated the two germline ends. CDR3 DNA sequence: TGTGCCAGCAGTTACTCCGGGACGGTTATCTACGAGCAGTACTTC. Residues: CASSYSGTVIYEQYF.

The CDR3 region has the DNA TGTGCCAGCAGCCCCTCTCACACAGGGAGCGGTGAAAAACTGTTTTTT. Its protein product is CASSPSHTGSGEKLFF. The chain couples TRBV3-1 to TRBJ1-4; tentative D call: TRBD1 (6 bases). V was clipped by 4 bases and J by 7 bases, with 19 bases between them. This CDR3 is built from 16 residues. Germline CDR1 LGHDT, CDR2 YNNKEL (reference sequence).

This chain connects TRBV20-1 to TRBJ2-3; D uncertain. The V end was cut by 6 bases, the J end by 6 bases, with 13 bases between. The germline V gene has CDR1 DFQATT and CDR2 SNEGSKA (reference sequence). The CDR3 is 12 amino acids. Here the CDR3 reads CSAELRSDTQYF. As DNA, the CDR3 is TGCAGTGCCGAACTCCGCTCCGATACGCAGTATTTT.

The chain carries TRBV11-2 and TRBJ2-7; 16 bases are a match to TRBD2. This CDR3 spans 18 amino acids. J lost 7 bases, V lost 4 bases, and 13 bases had no gene match. Germline loops: CDR1 SGHAT, CDR2 FQNNGV. The CDR3 nucleotides read TGTGCCAGCAGCTCGGGACAAGCCGGGACTAGCGGGAGGGGGGAGCAGTACTTC. It is translated as CASSSGQAGTSGRGEQYF.

For the CDR3, the DNA is TGTGCCAGCAGCTTAGGGTCTCAGGGTGGTCAGCCCCAGCATTTT. It is translated as CASSLGSQGGQPQHF. This chain uses TRBV7-9 with TRBJ1-5; D is perhaps TRBD1 (5 bases). The V gene lost 1 base and the J gene lost 6 bases, with 13 bases spanning the gap. Germline CDR1 SEHNR, CDR2 FQNEAQ (reference sequence). The length of the CDR3 is 15 residues.

V gene TRBV11-2 combines with J gene TRBJ2-3; no clear D gene. Trimming took 0 bases from V and 4 from J, leaving 5 bases between them. The length of the CDR3 is 13 residues. Germline V gene sequence: CDR1 SGHAT, CDR2 FQNNGV. CDR3 residues: CASSLEWPDTQYF. CDR3 nucleotide sequence: TGTGCCAGCAGCTTAGAATGGCCAGATACGCAGTATTTT.

This clonotype was detected only once. As DNA, the CDR3 is TGTGCCAGCAGTTCCCGACAGGGAAAAGACTATGGCTACACCTTC. It translates to CASSSRQGKDYGYTF. The V call is TRBV27, the J call TRBJ1-2; TRBD1 agrees at 7 bases. The germline V gene has CDR1 MNHEY and CDR2 SMNVEV (reference sequence). The CDR3 covers 15 residues. Trimming at V came to 4 bases and at J to 3 bases, leaving 8 bases not matched to a gene.

V is TRBV5-8 and J is TRBJ1-1; possible D gene TRBD1, 5 bases. The CDR3 runs to 12 residues. The germline V gene has CDR1 SGHTS and CDR2 YDEGEE. V gave up 3 bases and J gave up 3 bases, with 6 bases separating them. The CDR3 is CASSWGDTEAFF. CDR3 nucleotide sequence: TGTGCCAGCAGCTGGGGGGACACTGAAGCTTTCTTT.

This clonotype appeared once. J is TRBJ1-6 and V is TRBV9; 7 bases agree with TRBD1. This CDR3 is 15 amino acids long. In germline, CDR1 is SGDLS, CDR2 YYNGEE. Unmatched junction bases numbered 4, after V lost 0 bases and J lost 7 bases. CDR3 bases: TGTGCCAGCAGCGTAGGGGGACAGCAAAATTCACCCCTCCACTTT. It translates to CASSVGGQQNSPLHF.

V usage is TRBV25-1 and J usage is TRBJ2-3; D unresolved. The V gene's germline CDR1 is MGHDK and CDR2 SYGVNS. CDR3 length equals 14 residues. The germline V and J ends were trimmed by 1 base and 2 bases, with 7 bases remaining between them. The CDR3 bases are TGTGCCAGCAGTGAATCTCTGCTCACAGATACGCAGTATTTT. Protein product: CASSESLLTDTQYF.

The rearrangement joins TRBV6-6 to TRBJ2-7; TRBD2 is a possible D gene (5 bases). Germline V gene lookup returns CDR1 MNHNY and CDR2 SVGAGI (reference sequence). With 2 bases removed from V and 0 bases from J, the gap between germline ends came to 8 bases. This CDR3 contains 14 residues. The CDR3 spells CASSYVRDSYEQYF. CDR3 coding DNA: TGTGCCAGCAGTTACGTCCGGGACTCCTACGAGCAGTACTTC.

This sequence joins TRBV25-1 and TRBJ1-1; D unresolved. Trimming took 3 bases from V and 6 from J, leaving 11 bases between them. The CDR3 sequence is 13 residues long. Germline loops: CDR1 MGHDK, CDR2 SYGVNS. Here the CDR3 DNA reads TGTGCCAGCAGTGACCCCTCCCGCTCTGAAGCTTTCTTT. This sequence encodes CASSDPSRSEAFF.

The chain employs TRBV3-1 and TRBJ2-7, with TRBD1 identical over 9 bases. Germline V gives CDR1 LGHDT, CDR2 YNNKEL (reference sequence). V lost 2 bases to trimming and J lost 5 bases; unmatched junction nucleotides: 4. The CDR3 totals 14 residues. The CDR3 loop reads CASSQSGTGNEQYF. CDR3 nucleotides: TGTGCCAGCAGCCAATCCGGGACAGGGAACGAGCAGTACTTC.

The chain joins TRBV2 to TRBJ2-1; 7 bases match TRBD1. The length of the CDR3 is 15 residues. The germline CDR1 and CDR2 sequences are SNHLY and FYNNEI. Unmatched junction bases numbered 13, after V lost 10 bases and J lost 4 bases. The CDR3 DNA reads as TGTGCCATAGCTTACCGGGACAGCCTTTACAATGAGCAGTTCTTC. The encoded protein is CAIAYRDSLYNEQFF.

This clonotype has a single count. This rearrangement joins TRBV6-5 to TRBJ1-3; no firm D call. This CDR3 region has 13 residues. V lost 2 bases and J lost 0, with 2 bases in between. Germline V gene sequence: CDR1 MNHEY, CDR2 SVGAGI. CDR3 protein: CASSYSSGNTIYF. The CDR3 nucleotides read TGTGCCAGCAGTTACAGCTCTGGAAACACCATATATTTT.

V is TRBV7-8 and J is TRBJ2-7, with 9 positions matching TRBD1. Germline values: CDR1 SGHVS, CDR2 FQNEAQ. This CDR3 has 13 amino acids. V gave up 8 bases and J gave up 3 bases; unmatched junction bases: 5. As DNA, the CDR3 is TGTGCCAGCTACGGGACAGGGCTCTACGAGCAGTACTTC. Amino acids: CASYGTGLYEQYF.

The chain is built from TRBV30 and TRBJ1-2, with a weak D call TRBD1 (5 bases). Germline V gives CDR1 GTSNPN, CDR2 SVGIG (reference sequence). The CDR3 is 11 amino acids. V lost 3 bases to trimming and J lost 7 bases, with 9 bases between them. The CDR3 spells CAWSAGSGYTF. In DNA form, the CDR3 reads TGTGCCTGGAGCGCAGGGTCTGGCTACACCTTC. The full variable domain, rest sourced from reference TRBV30 and TRBJ1-2, is SQTIHQWPATLVQPVGSPLSLECTVEGTSNPNLYWYRQAAGRGLQLLFYSVGIGQISSEVPQNLSASRPQDRQFILSSKKLLLSDSGFYLCAWSAGSGYTFGSGTRLTVV.

This clonotype was seen only a few times. The chain couples TRBV28 to TRBJ2-1, with D hard to call. Deletions cut 5 bases from V and 5 bases from J, with 4 bases between. Germline CDR1 reads MDHEN; CDR2 reads SYDVKM. CDR3 length: 11 amino acids. CDR3 sequence: CASSPHNEQFF. The DNA of the CDR3 is TGTGCCAGCAGTCCACACAATGAGCAGTTCTTC.

The V call is TRBV24-1, the J call TRBJ2-1; 10 bases match TRBD2. The germline CDR1 and CDR2 sequences are KGHDR and SFDVKD. This CDR3 is built from 15 residues. J was trimmed by 9 bases and V by 4 bases; bases with no gene match: 8. CDR3 nucleotides: TGTGCCACCAGTGAGCGGGCTAGCGGGAGTGGTGAGCAGTTCTTC. Protein product: CATSERASGSGEQFF.

The gene calls are TRBV20-1 and TRBJ2-7; TRBD1 matches 7 bases. The germline gives CDR1 DFQATT, CDR2 SNEGSKA (reference sequence). The CDR3 contains 14 residues. With 0 bases clipped from V and 3 bases from J, the junction kept 5 bases outside the gene matches. This chain's CDR3 is CSARDLRDSYEQYF. Written as DNA, the CDR3 is TGCAGTGCTAGAGATCTCAGGGACAGCTACGAGCAGTACTTC.

The rearrangement joins TRBV9 to TRBJ2-1, with 10 bases that match TRBD1. Looked up from germline, CDR1 is SGDLS and CDR2 is YYNGEE. The V gene end was trimmed by 3 bases and the J gene end by 15 bases; junction bases not matched to a gene: 3. The CDR3 has 11 amino acids. CDR3 protein: CASSGDRGPFF. The CDR3 bases are TGTGCCAGCAGCGGGGACAGGGGACCGTTCTTC.

The rearrangement joins TRBV5-6 to TRBJ2-2, with 10 bases matching TRBD1. This CDR3 has 15 residues. Losses at the gene ends were 4 bases for V and 5 bases for J; bases not matched to a gene: 5. Germline V CDR1 and CDR2: SGHDT, YYEEEE. The CDR3 bases are TGTGCCAGCAGCCCCGACAGGGGGCTGACCGGGGAGCTGTTTTTT. Protein sequence: CASSPDRGLTGELFF.

The genes are TRBV28 and TRBJ2-7, with a possible D match to TRBD2 (6 bases). This CDR3 is 15 amino acids long. V lost 6 bases and J lost 0, with 15 bases in between. Per the germline V gene, CDR1 is MDHEN and CDR2 is SYDVKM. CDR3 DNA sequence: TGTGCCAGCAGCGACCCGGGACTGAGCTCCTACGAGCAGTACTTC. This translates into CASSDPGLSSYEQYF.

The V gene is TRBV7-8, the J gene TRBJ2-1; 10 nucleotides match TRBD1. The CDR3 runs 15 residues. V lost 5 bases and J lost 6; bases outside the gene matches: 7. Germline loops: CDR1 SGHVS, CDR2 FQNEAQ. The CDR3 DNA sequence: TGTGCCAGCAGCCCCCGTGGGACAGGGGTCAATGAGCAGTTCTTC. This sequence encodes CASSPRGTGVNEQFF.

The rearrangement links TRBV12-3 or TRBV12-4 to TRBJ1-2; D is perhaps TRBD1 (6 bases). V dropped 1 base and J dropped 5 bases, with 11 bases sitting between them. The CDR3 is made up of 14 amino acids. The CDR3 DNA sequence: TGTGCCAGCAGTTTAGGGCAGGGGCGGTATGGCTACACCTTC. Protein product: CASSLGQGRYGYTF.

The rearrangement uses TRBV20-1 and TRBJ2-7, with a weak D call TRBD1 (5 bases). Between the trimmed V and J ends, which lost 2 bases and 2 bases, there was a span of 7 bases. The CDR3 has 12 residues. Germline V gene data show CDR1 as DFQATT and CDR2 as SNEGSKA (reference sequence). The CDR3 loop reads CSARWTTYEQYF. The CDR3 DNA sequence: TGCAGTGCTAGATGGACAACCTACGAGCAGTACTTC.

This chain uses TRBV9 with TRBJ2-7; possibly TRBD2 for D (6 bases). The length of the CDR3 is 16 residues. Germline V gene data show CDR1 as SGDLS and CDR2 as YYNGEE. V gave up 0 bases and J gave up 1 base, with 14 bases separating them. Here the CDR3 reads CASSVDSWRGSYEQYF. The CDR3 DNA reads as TGTGCCAGCAGCGTAGATTCTTGGAGGGGATCCTACGAGCAGTACTTC.

V usage is TRBV3-1 and J usage is TRBJ2-7, with a possible D match to TRBD1 (6 bases). Trimming removed 5 bases at V and 3 bases at J, with 14 bases between. Germline values: CDR1 LGHDT, CDR2 YNNKEL (reference sequence). The CDR3 length is 14 residues. Written as DNA, the CDR3 is TGTGCCAGCAGCGTCCGGGACACCCTCTACGAGCAGTACTTC. It translates to CASSVRDTLYEQYF.

This clonotype was seen just once. CDR3 DNA sequence: TGCAGCGTTCTGCGGTGGGTCACTCAAGAGACCCAGTACTTC. Its translation is CSVLRWVTQETQYF. The gene calls are TRBV29-1 and TRBJ2-5, with no clear D. V was shortened by 5 bases and J by 2 bases, with 15 bases between the two germline ends. Germline values: CDR1 SQVTM, CDR2 ANQGSEA. The CDR3 is 14 residues long. The variable domain in full, completed from reference TRBV29-1 and TRBJ2-5, reads SAVISQKPSRDICQRGTSLTIQCQVDSQVTMMFWYRQQPGQSLTLIATANQGSEATYESGFVIDKFPISRPNLTFSTLTVSNMSPEDSSIYLCSVLRWVTQETQYFGPGTRLLVL.

The gene calls are TRBV15 and TRBJ2-4, with D unclear. The CDR3 spans 11 residues. Germline values: CDR1 LNHNV, CDR2 YYDKDF (reference sequence). V gave up 4 bases and J gave up 5 bases, with 3 bases separating them. The CDR3 DNA sequence: TGTGCCACCAGCACAGAAAACATTCAGTACTTC. Encoded protein: CATSTENIQYF.